The 28 T cell receptor beta chains in this list originate from one sample, sequenced in a study of blood T cell repertoires in COVID-19. The data were produced by immunoSEQ multiplex PCR, yet TCRdb's version contains in-frame clones alone and is incomplete. Of about 370,000 clones in the sample, roughly nine tenths are singletons; the top ten hold roughly 0.9%. The sequencing input was PBMCs or T cells enriched from blood (not recorded which). The receptors shown here come from a woman aged 40 to 55 who had been exposed to COVID-19.

The chain has TRBV19 and TRBJ1-2; the D is unclear. CDR3 length equals 17 residues. The V and J ends lost 6 bases and 0 bases respectively, with 20 bases between them. Per germline, CDR1 LNHDA and CDR2 SQIVND (reference sequence). The CDR3, as DNA: TGTGCCAGTAGCCGCCCCCCCTACAGAACTCCTAACTATGGCTACACCTTC. The encoded protein is CASSRPPYRTPNYGYTF.

The chain uses TRBV5-1 and TRBJ1-1; possibly TRBD1 for D (5 bases). CDR1 SGHRS and CDR2 YFSETQ come from the germline V gene. V lost 4 bases and J 6 bases, leaving 19 bases between the germline ends. CDR3 size: 15 residues. For the CDR3, the DNA is TGCGCCAGCAGCCTAAAGGGGATCCCTTACGCTGAAGCTTTCTTT. Translation: CASSLKGIPYAEAFF. Looking up the rest from reference TRBV5-1 and TRBJ1-1 gives the full variable domain: KAGVTQTPRYLIKTRGQQVTLSCSPISGHRSVSWYQQTPGQGLQFLFEYFSETQRNKGNFPGRFSGRQFSNSRSEMNVSTLELGDSALYLCASSLKGIPYAEAFFGQGTRLTVV.

The genes are TRBV2 and TRBJ2-7, with TRBD2 matching over 7 bases. V gave up 6 bases and J gave up 5 bases; unmatched junction bases: 13. Germline V CDR1 and CDR2: SNHLY, FYNNEI. This CDR3 is built from 15 residues. The CDR3 region is CASRREWGRADEQYF. The CDR3 coding sequence is TGTGCCAGCAGAAGGGAGTGGGGGAGGGCCGACGAGCAGTACTTC.

J is TRBJ1-2 and V is TRBV18; 8 nucleotides agree with TRBD1. The CDR3 covers 14 residues. Germline V gene sequence: CDR1 KGHSH, CDR2 LQKENI. V trimming: 3 bases; J trimming: 4 bases; junction bases outside the gene matches: 4. CDR3 nucleotide sequence: TGTGCCAGCTCACCCGGTGGACAGGGCTATGGCTACACCTTC. Amino acid sequence: CASSPGGQGYGYTF.

The genes are TRBV10-1 and TRBJ2-1; 8 nucleotides agree with TRBD2. Trimming cost V 4 bases and J 8 bases; bases outside gene matches: 7. Per germline, CDR1 WNHNN and CDR2 SYGVQD (reference sequence). The CDR3 extends over 14 amino acids. The CDR3 reads CASSVIGAGDEQFF. Here the CDR3 DNA reads TGCGCCAGCAGTGTTATAGGAGCGGGAGATGAGCAGTTCTTC.

This clone was detected only once. V gene TRBV27 combines with J gene TRBJ2-1, with TRBD2 matching over 8 bases. After removal of 2 bases from V and 8 bases from J, the junction contained 8 bases not matched to a gene. Germline V gives CDR1 MNHEY, CDR2 SMNVEV (reference sequence). This CDR3 has 15 residues. CDR3 in amino acids: CASSLRRGGFDEQFF. The CDR3 nucleotides are TGTGCCAGCAGTTTACGGCGCGGGGGGTTCGATGAGCAGTTCTTC.

The genes are TRBV11-2 and TRBJ1-3; TRBD1 aligns across 8 bases. The CDR3 is made up of 19 amino acids. J was trimmed by 5 bases and V by 5 bases; bases with no gene match: 20. The germline V gene has CDR1 SGHAT and CDR2 FQNNGV. CDR3 nucleotides: TGTGCCAGCAGCCTAGGAGCCGCGTTAACAGGGGGATACAGAAACACCATATATTTT. It encodes CASSLGAALTGGYRNTIYF.

With respect to this clone: Other DNA sequences in the same sample also yield this CDR3. V usage is TRBV10-3 and J usage is TRBJ2-7, with 9 bases identical to TRBD1. CDR1 and CDR2 from the germline V gene are ENHRY and SYGVKD. CDR3 length: 14 amino acids. V was pared by 3 bases and J by 3 bases, with 3 bases of the junction left unmatched. CDR3 amino acids: CAISESGQGYEQYF. The CDR3 DNA sequence: TGTGCCATCAGTGAATCGGGACAGGGCTACGAGCAGTACTTC.

The chain combines TRBV7-9 with TRBJ1-4; TRBD1 is a possible D gene (5 bases). Germline CDR1 and CDR2: SEHNR and FQNEAQ (reference sequence). V was trimmed by 4 bases and J by 7 bases, leaving 16 bases between them. The CDR3 is 15 amino acids. The chain's CDR3 is CASSSRSGAGEKLFF. The CDR3, as DNA: TGTGCCAGCAGCTCCCGGTCTGGGGCAGGTGAAAAACTGTTTTTT.

The chain employs TRBV5-4 and TRBJ2-7, with D tentatively TRBD1 (6 bases). Germline V gene lookup returns CDR1 SGHNT and CDR2 YYREEE (reference sequence). This CDR3 has 14 residues. V was clipped by 4 bases and J by 2 bases, with 13 bases between them. CDR3 sequence reads: CASSRGQYPYEQYF. CDR3 sequence (DNA): TGTGCCAGCAGCCGAGGACAGTACCCCTACGAGCAGTACTTC.

The sample holds one count of this clone. The chain is built from TRBV30 and TRBJ1-2, with D possibly matching TRBD1 (5 bases). The ends were cut back, 3 bases at V and 0 bases at J, with 11 bases in the middle. CDR1 GTSNPN and CDR2 SVGIG come from the germline V gene (reference sequence). The CDR3 totals 14 residues. For the CDR3, the DNA is TGTGCCTGGAGCCAGGGAACGTCTAACTATGGCTACACCTTC. This codes for CAWSQGTSNYGYTF.

This chain connects TRBV11-2 to TRBJ2-1, with TRBD2 matching 9 bases. Germline V CDR1 and CDR2: SGHAT, FQNNGV. The CDR3 is made up of 19 amino acids. V lost 4 bases to trimming and J lost 2 bases; unmatched junction nucleotides: 15. CDR3 region: CASSSLVARGLATYNEQFF. In nucleotides, the CDR3 is TGTGCCAGCAGCTCCTTAGTTGCCCGAGGACTAGCGACCTACAATGAGCAGTTCTTC.

The chain uses TRBV20-1 and TRBJ2-1; D unresolved. V lost 6 bases, J lost 4 bases, and 7 bases lay in between. Germline assignment: CDR1 DFQATT and CDR2 SNEGSKA (reference sequence). This CDR3 contains 11 residues. CDR3 amino acids: CSATVYNEQFF. CDR3 DNA: TGCAGTGCAACAGTATACAATGAGCAGTTCTTC.

This chain joins TRBV19 and TRBJ2-7; 7 bases are a match to TRBD1. The CDR3 has 13 residues. Germline V CDR1 and CDR2: LNHDA, SQIVND (reference sequence). V lost 8 bases and J lost 4; bases outside the gene matches: 8. The CDR3 nucleotides read TGTGCCAGTTCCCCCAAACAGGGGTACGAGCAGTACTTC. Protein: CASSPKQGYEQYF.

This chain connects TRBV24-1 to TRBJ2-1; weak D call: TRBD1 (5 bases). The CDR3 contains 18 residues. Trimming took off 3 bases at V and 4 bases at J, with 21 bases between the two ends. Germline V gives CDR1 KGHDR, CDR2 SFDVKD. The CDR3 coding sequence is TGTGCCACCAGTGATCGATGGAGCAGGGCCCCCGCATACAATGAGCAGTTCTTC. It specifies CATSDRWSRAPAYNEQFF.

The V call is TRBV12-5, the J call TRBJ1-2, with 8 bases fitting TRBD1. Germline-derived CDR1 and CDR2 are LGHNT and FRNRAP. V shed 3 bases and J 1 base; nucleotides not matched to a gene: 4. The CDR3 totals 15 residues. This chain's CDR3 is CASGFSDRVNYGYTF. DNA for the CDR3: TGTGCTAGTGGTTTCTCGGACAGGGTTAACTATGGCTACACCTTC.

The chain combines TRBV7-2 with TRBJ2-7, with a weak D call TRBD1 (5 bases). The CDR3 is made up of 15 amino acids. V lost 5 bases, J lost 3 bases, and 17 bases lay in between. Germline V CDR1 and CDR2: SGHTA, FQGNSA. The CDR3 DNA reads as TGTGCCAGCAGCCTCCTAGGACAAAAACGCTACGAGCAGTACTTC. The encoded protein is CASSLLGQKRYEQYF.

The gene calls are TRBV5-1 and TRBJ1-1; maybe TRBD1 (6 bases). The germline V gene has CDR1 SGHRS and CDR2 YFSETQ. Trimming took off 2 bases at V and 1 base at J, with 9 bases between the two ends. The CDR3 covers 14 residues. The CDR3 region has the DNA TGCGCCAGCAGCTTCCCGGGACAGAACACTGAAGCTTTCTTT. Protein: CASSFPGQNTEAFF.

V and J are TRBV11-3 and TRBJ2-2; 7 nucleotides line up with TRBD2. CDR3 length: 18 amino acids. V shed 4 bases, J shed 1 base, and the junction held 12 bases outside the gene matches. Germline loops: CDR1 SGHNT, CDR2 YENEEA. CDR3 bases: TGTGCCAGCAGCTCTAGCGGCGGGGCTGGGAGGAACACCGGGGAGCTGTTTTTT. Translated, it gives CASSSSGGAGRNTGELFF.

V usage is TRBV19 and J usage is TRBJ1-1; a possible D gene is TRBD1 (6 bases). Deletions cut 9 bases from V and 1 base from J, with 18 bases between. This CDR3 region has 15 residues. Per germline, CDR1 LNHDA and CDR2 SQIVND (reference sequence). The chain's CDR3 is CASSPTGHSNTEAFF. DNA of the CDR3: TGTGCCAGCTCACCCACGGGACACTCGAACACTGAAGCTTTCTTT.

This clone was counted between two and nine times. Here the CDR3 DNA reads TGTGCCAGCAGCTTAAGGGCTAGCGGGGGGCTTGCTGCTGGCACAGATACGCAGTATTTT. It codes for CASSLRASGGLAAGTDTQYF. V usage is TRBV7-8 and J usage is TRBJ2-3; 11 bases fit TRBD2. Germline V gives CDR1 SGHVS, CDR2 FQNEAQ. The CDR3 covers 20 residues. Unmatched junction bases numbered 14, after V lost 2 bases and J lost 1 base.

This clone has only one observation. The chain is built from TRBV5-1 and TRBJ2-2; D perhaps matches TRBD2 (5 bases). Germline lookup yields CDR1 SGHRS and CDR2 YFSETQ. V was pared by 1 base and J by 6 bases, with 10 bases between. The CDR3 has 14 amino acids. This chain's CDR3 is CASSLQVGAGELFF. The CDR3 nucleotides are TGCGCCAGCAGCTTGCAAGTCGGGGCCGGGGAGCTGTTTTTT.

This sequence joins TRBV19 and TRBJ1-2; 9 nucleotides line up with TRBD1. Germline loops: CDR1 LNHDA, CDR2 SQIVND (reference sequence). The CDR3 consists of 15 residues. With V trimmed by 5 bases and J by 5 bases, 9 bases remained unmatched. The CDR3 nucleotides are TGTGCCAGTAGTCTTCAAGGACAGGGGCGGTATGGCTACACCTTC. Protein sequence: CASSLQGQGRYGYTF.

The chain links TRBV20-1 to TRBJ2-1; 9 nucleotides line up with TRBD2. There are 18 residues in the CDR3. In germline, CDR1 is DFQATT, CDR2 SNEGSKA (reference sequence). With 3 bases clipped from V and 0 bases from J, the junction kept 12 bases outside the gene matches. This CDR3 reads CSASAPAGGTSSYNEQFF. CDR3 DNA: TGCAGTGCTAGTGCCCCAGCGGGGGGAACTAGCTCCTACAATGAGCAGTTCTTC.

The chain employs TRBV5-5 and TRBJ2-2; 9 bases match TRBD1. The germline gives CDR1 SGHKS, CDR2 YYEKEE (reference sequence). The CDR3 has 16 amino acids. V dropped 1 base and J dropped 6; count of bases not matched to a gene: 7. This CDR3 reads CASSLFGTGKAGELFF. The CDR3 DNA is TGTGCCAGCAGCTTGTTCGGGACAGGGAAGGCCGGGGAGCTGTTTTTT.

This clone has only one observation. The rearrangement links TRBV7-8 to TRBJ1-2, with D possibly TRBD1 on 5 matching bases. Trimming removed 5 bases at V and 3 bases at J, with 16 bases between. CDR3 length: 15 amino acids. Germline loops: CDR1 SGHVS, CDR2 FQNEAQ. CDR3 region: CASSTRTLTDYGYTF. The CDR3 nucleotides read TGTGCCAGCAGCACCCGGACACTCACAGACTATGGCTACACCTTC.

This clone was detected once. This chain joins TRBV19 and TRBJ1-1, with TRBD1 matching 10 bases. J gave up 1 base and V 4 bases, and 3 bases lay outside the gene matches. Germline assignment: CDR1 LNHDA and CDR2 SQIVND (reference sequence). This CDR3 comprises 15 residues. This CDR3 is CASSTRTGGNTEAFF. CDR3 coding DNA: TGTGCCAGTAGTACCCGGACAGGGGGGAACACTGAAGCTTTCTTT.

The V and J genes are TRBV2 and TRBJ1-4, with 9 bases lining up with TRBD1. The CDR3 totals 15 residues. V lost 5 bases and J lost 9; bases outside the gene matches: 10. In germline, CDR1 is SNHLY, CDR2 FYNNEI. The CDR3 region is CASSPPGQGLQKLFF. The CDR3 DNA follows: TGTGCCAGCAGTCCTCCGGGACAGGGTCTTCAAAAACTGTTTTTT.